This note documents a single T cell receptor beta chain sequence. The sample holds one count of this clone. Its cognate antigen has yet to be identified. Base qualities are missing; no much larger clone stands one base away. Using the deep immunoSEQ assay, TCR CDR3 regions were amplified from genomic DNA by multiplex PCR. Extracted genomic DNA from each cell subset was spread evenly across all wells of several immunoSEQ 96-well plates, with each plate serving as a replicate. For sorted subsets, each replicate PCR was loaded with around 220 ng genomic DNA, equivalent to approximately 33,000 T cell genomes. Purified libraries were quantified with a Qubit 3.0 fluorometer, sized on a Bioanalyzer 2100, and re-quantified with the KAPA Library Quantification kit. Each immunoSEQ 96-well plate was sequenced on its own single-read 150-cycle Illumina NextSeq 550 flow cell. In the source study's methods: Because the immunoSEQ output held only junctional sequences and lacked quality scores, the filtering could not match the filtering applied to full-length reads. To assign V/J genes and CDR3, sequences were annotated against IMGT germline references using PyIR, a Python wrapper for IgBLAST v1.9. Reads with weak V/J assignments (E-value above 1e-6), missing CDR3, stop codons, out-of-frame junctions, or ambiguous translated residues were removed. V3J clonotypes were defined as sequences sharing the same inferred V gene, J gene, and CDR3 amino acid sequence. To compute the percentage overlap between repertoires, the number of shared unique clonotypes was divided by the size of the smaller repertoire. Repertoire richness was assessed with RTK rarefaction, the Chao1 estimator, and Recon v2.1 estimates of unobserved clonotypes. Generation probabilities for all TCRbeta clonotypes obtained by the gDNA method from a handful of donors were computed using OLGA. Entries here come from immuneACCESS through TCRdb and include only in-frame sequences with V and J called. Some clones fail to appear in such tables; in the studies checked, an unresolved V gene covers under half of the shortfall, and the cause of the remainder is unknown. That table furnishes V, J and clone size, whereas the DNA furnished D and trimming. The table for this sample lists 2 million to 3 million clones; about 92% of them were counted only once. The ten top clones hold more than 0.12% of the sample.

Donors were healthy HIV-negative adults with no recently reported acute infections or vaccinations. Every donor was a Caucasian adult living in Nashville, Tennessee, USA. CD4+ T cells were enriched through magnetic negative selection, after which naive cells were positively selected on CD45RA and the remaining negative fraction served as the memory subset. After blood collection by leukapheresis, PBMCs were isolated using Ficoll-Histopaque density gradient centrifugation and then cryopreserved in the vapor phase of liquid nitrogen. Purity and quantity of every magnetically sorted T cell population were checked by analytical flow cytometry. Genomic DNA was isolated from every sorted fraction and measured by UV absorbance on a Nanodrop 2000c. This record belongs to a study of shared clonotypes between healthy human individuals (dated by TCRdb to 2019 to 2021). Regarding the research as a whole: The cohort comprised a couple of women and three men aged 18 to 49 years. Leukapheresis yielded between about 0.94 and 8.9 billion PBMCs per donor. Per donor, three plates each were used for CD4 naive and CD4 memory, two for CD8 naive, and one for CD8 memory. Libraries were prepared and TCR repertoires were sequenced by different laboratories using diverse techniques, in order to increase sequencing depth and limit assay-specific biases. Blood TCR repertoires of five healthy adults were deeply sequenced to estimate repertoire size and the extent of clonotype sharing between individuals. Points the paper makes about the study in general: Sampling was restricted to blood, and TCR repertoires in tissues likely differ from the TCR repertoires found in blood. Rarefaction of sorted-subset datasets indicated incomplete sequencing despite the large sequencing depth. Compared with non-shared clonotypes, the clonotypes found in all four sorted-subset donors had higher generation probabilities. Naive subsets generally had larger estimated clonotype richness than memory subsets did. Across a few donors, about 5.2% of naive CD4, 3% to 4% of naive CD8, under 2.5% of memory CD4, and 0.4% to 0.45% of memory CD8 clonotypes were shared. Pairwise subsampling led to the expectation that sequencing depth would affect the degree of clonotype sharing among donors. Because the study included only a small number of donors, the genetic and exposure-history diversity represented was limited.

This receptor was identified in a man aged 18 to 30 in good health. Source material: naive CD4+ T cells sorted from blood. The meaning of the sample's cell subset or site label: CD45RA+ positively selected.

The DNA reads as follows: TGTGCCAGAAGCATTCAACTCTTCTACGAGCAGTACTTC. This gives the protein CARSIQLFYEQYF. The V and J genes are TRBV5-3 and TRBJ2-7, with the identity of the D gene unclear. TRBV5-3 is an open reading frame, and its role is uncertain. Taken from cysteine to phenylalanine, the CDR3 has 13 residues. The kept DNA is CDR3 alone, 39 bases in frame from the first base. V was cut back by 4 bases and J by 3 bases, leaving a gap of 11 bases between them.